This T cell receptor (beta chain) was found in a study of shared clonotypes between healthy human individuals. Input per replicate PCR of unsorted PBMC was roughly 290 ng DNA, corresponding to tens of thousands of T cell genomes. Profiling relied on immunoSEQ multiplex PCR, and the TCRdb table lists in-frame clones only, not all of them. This sample carries 450,000 to 600,000 clones, around 80% of them seen once, and the ten largest clones take 9.5% to 15%. Germline CDR1 SGHTA, CDR2 FQGTGA. V dropped 5 bases and J dropped 1 base, with 10 bases sitting between them. The CDR3 extends over 14 amino acids. Concerning this clone: Its antigen is not known.

The study, taken as a whole, reports: Investigators collected only blood, and repertoires in tissues likely differ.

The sequence was collected from a woman aged 40 to 49 in good health. Some clones in this sample may be carry-over from other donors' samples. The rearrangement joins TRBV7-3 to TRBJ2-3; D perhaps matches TRBD2 (6 bases). Sample: PBMCs. The CDR3 nucleotides are TGTGCCAGCAGCCCCGGAGGGGGCACAGATACGCAGTATTTT. It codes for CASSPGGGTDTQYF.